This T cell receptor (beta chain) was retrieved from a study of T cells after yellow fever vaccination. Study details: SMART-Seq v4 Ultra Low Input served to prepare low-cell-number fractions.

The CDR3 is 18 residues long. The germline V gene has CDR1 LGHNA and CDR2 YSLEER. Trimming took off 0 bases at V and 0 bases at J, with 14 bases between the two ends. This clonotype was observed a handful of times. TCRdb analysed the 5' RACE reads with MiXCR anew, one entry per CDR3 protein. The data hold 400,000 to 650,000 distinct CDR3 sequences, with around a fifth observed a single time. The source of this sequence is a man in his late teens or twenties who received the YFV17D yellow fever vaccine. This sample comprised PBMCs, obtained approximately 22 days after the first yellow fever vaccination. The V gene is TRBV4-3, the J gene TRBJ2-2; weak D call: TRBD1 (6 bases). In nucleotides, the CDR3 is TGCGCCAGCAGCCAAGATCTTAACAGGGCCCCGAACACCGGGGAGCTGTTTTTT. It is translated as CASSQDLNRAPNTGELFF.